This TCR beta chain was captured by sequencing in a study of Tregs in tolerant kidney transplant recipients. CDR1 is LGHNA, CDR2 YSLEER, per germline. This CDR3 is built from 15 residues. The V segment lost 4 bases and the J segment 5 bases; nucleotides outside the gene matches: 10. Mixed chimerism was transient after nonmyeloablative marrow transplants from related graft donors. Unstimulated Tregs (CD4+CD25+CD127-) and CD4+CD25- non-Tregs were sorted from PBMCs. Broader study findings: Some patients' samples used different primers over time, so nucleotide sequences weren't comparable.

Worth noting for this clone: No antigen is known for it.

This table comes from immunoSEQ multiplex PCR, and its TCRdb copy is limited to in-frame clones, with some not included. Of 75,000 to 100,000 clones in the sample, under 95% were seen once. The sequencing here drew on CD4+ T cells from blood (PBMCs), taken 12 months after the transplant. V gene TRBV4-3 combines with J gene TRBJ1-2; 7 bases agree with TRBD1. This TCR was recovered from a human patient who received a combined kidney and bone marrow transplant. Some of these T cells may belong to the graft donor. CDR3 loop: CASSRTGQAGYGYTF. CDR3 coding DNA: TGCGCCAGCAGCCGAACCGGACAGGCTGGGTATGGCTACACCTTC.